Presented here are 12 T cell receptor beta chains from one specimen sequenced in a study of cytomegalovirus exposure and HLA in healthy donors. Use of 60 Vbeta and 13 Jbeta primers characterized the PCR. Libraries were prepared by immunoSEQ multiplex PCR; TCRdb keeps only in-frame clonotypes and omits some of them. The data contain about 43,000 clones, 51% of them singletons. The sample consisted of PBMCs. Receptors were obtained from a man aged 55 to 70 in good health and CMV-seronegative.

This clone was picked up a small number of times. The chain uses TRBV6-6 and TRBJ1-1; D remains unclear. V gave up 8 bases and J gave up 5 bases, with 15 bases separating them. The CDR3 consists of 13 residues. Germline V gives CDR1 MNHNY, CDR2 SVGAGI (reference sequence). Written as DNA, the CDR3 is TGTGCCAGCCGCCTCCAAGACACGACTGAAGCTTTCTTT. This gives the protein CASRLQDTTEAFF.

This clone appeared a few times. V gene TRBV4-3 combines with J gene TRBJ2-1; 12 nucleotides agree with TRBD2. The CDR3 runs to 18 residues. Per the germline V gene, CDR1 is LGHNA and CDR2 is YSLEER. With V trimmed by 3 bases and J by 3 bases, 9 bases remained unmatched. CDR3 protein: CASSQGFPTSGSYNEQFF. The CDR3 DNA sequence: TGCGCCAGCAGCCAGGGTTTCCCGACTAGCGGGAGCTACAATGAGCAGTTCTTC.

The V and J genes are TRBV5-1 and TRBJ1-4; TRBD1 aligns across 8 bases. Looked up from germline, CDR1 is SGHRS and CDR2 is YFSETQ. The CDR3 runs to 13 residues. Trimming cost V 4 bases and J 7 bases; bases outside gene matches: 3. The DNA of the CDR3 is TGCGCCAGCAGCCAGGGACAGGTTGAAAAACTGTTTTTT. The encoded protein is CASSQGQVEKLFF.

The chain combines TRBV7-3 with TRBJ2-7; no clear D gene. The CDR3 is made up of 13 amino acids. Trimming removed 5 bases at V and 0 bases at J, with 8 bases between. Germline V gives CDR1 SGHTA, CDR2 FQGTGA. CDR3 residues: CASSPDNSYEQYF. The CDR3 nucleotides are TGTGCCAGCAGCCCCGACAACTCCTACGAGCAGTACTTC. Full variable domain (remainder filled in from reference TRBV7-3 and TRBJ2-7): GAGVSQTPSNKVTEKGKYVELRCDPISGHTALYWYRQSLGQGPEFLIYFQGTGAADDSGLPNDRFFAVRPEGSVSTLKIQRTERGDSAVYLCASSPDNSYEQYFGPGTRLTVT.

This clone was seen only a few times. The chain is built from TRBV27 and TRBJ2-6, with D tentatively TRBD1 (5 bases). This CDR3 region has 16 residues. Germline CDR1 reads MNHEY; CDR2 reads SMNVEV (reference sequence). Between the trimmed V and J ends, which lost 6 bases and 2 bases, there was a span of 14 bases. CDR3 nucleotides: TGTGCCAGCAGGCCCCTACAGGCCCCTGGGGCCAACGTCCTGACTTTC. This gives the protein CASRPLQAPGANVLTF.

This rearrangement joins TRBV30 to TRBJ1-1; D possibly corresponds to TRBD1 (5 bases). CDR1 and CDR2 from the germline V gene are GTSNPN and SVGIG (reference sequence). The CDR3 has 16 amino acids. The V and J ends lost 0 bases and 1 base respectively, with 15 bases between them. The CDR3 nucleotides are TGTGCCTGGAGTGTACTATGGGGAAGGGGGAACACTGAAGCTTTCTTT. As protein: CAWSVLWGRGNTEAFF.

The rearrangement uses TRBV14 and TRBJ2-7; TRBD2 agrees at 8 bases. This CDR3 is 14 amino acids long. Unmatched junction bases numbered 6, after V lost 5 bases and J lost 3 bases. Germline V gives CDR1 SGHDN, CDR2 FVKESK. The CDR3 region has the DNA TGTGCCAGCAGCAGCAGCGGGAGCGGCTACGAGCAGTACTTC. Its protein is CASSSSGSGYEQYF.

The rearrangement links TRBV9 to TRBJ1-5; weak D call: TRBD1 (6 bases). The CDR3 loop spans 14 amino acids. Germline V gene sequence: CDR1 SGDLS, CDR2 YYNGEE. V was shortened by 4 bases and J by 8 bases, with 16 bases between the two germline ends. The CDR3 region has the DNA TGTGCCAGCAGCCCACAGGGATACGCCGAGCCCCAGCATTTT. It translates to CASSPQGYAEPQHF.

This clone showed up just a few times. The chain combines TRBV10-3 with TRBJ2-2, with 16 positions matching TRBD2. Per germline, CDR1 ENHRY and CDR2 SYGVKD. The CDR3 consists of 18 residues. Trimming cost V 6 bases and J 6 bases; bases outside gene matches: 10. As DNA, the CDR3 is TGTGCCATCAGGGGGACTAGCGGGAGGGCTTGGGTCTCCGGGGAGCTGTTTTTT. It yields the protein CAIRGTSGRAWVSGELFF.

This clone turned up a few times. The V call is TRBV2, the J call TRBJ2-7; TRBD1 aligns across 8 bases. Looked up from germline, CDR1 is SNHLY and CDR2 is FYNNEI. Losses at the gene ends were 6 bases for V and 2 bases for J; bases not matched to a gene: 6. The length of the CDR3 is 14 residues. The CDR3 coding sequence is TGTGCCAGCAGCGAGACAGGGGTGGCCTACGAGCAGTACTTC. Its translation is CASSETGVAYEQYF.

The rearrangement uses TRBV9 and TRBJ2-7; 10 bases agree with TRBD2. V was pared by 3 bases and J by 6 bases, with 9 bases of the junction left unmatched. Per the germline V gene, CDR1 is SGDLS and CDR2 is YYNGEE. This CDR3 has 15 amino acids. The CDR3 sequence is CASSAGLAVVGEQYF. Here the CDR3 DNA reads TGTGCCAGCAGCGCCGGACTAGCGGTTGTTGGCGAGCAGTACTTC.

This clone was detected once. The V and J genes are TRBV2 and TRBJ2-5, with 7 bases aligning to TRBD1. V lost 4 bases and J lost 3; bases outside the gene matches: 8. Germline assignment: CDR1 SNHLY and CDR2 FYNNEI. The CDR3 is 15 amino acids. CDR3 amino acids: CASSAPPGQKETQYF. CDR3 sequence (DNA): TGTGCCAGCAGTGCCCCCCCGGGACAGAAAGAGACCCAGTACTTC.